Described below is a single T cell receptor beta chain sequence and its context. The data stem from a study of T cell responses to AZD1222 COVID-19 vaccine. TCRdb's table, derived via immunoSEQ multiplex PCR, lists solely in-frame clones and lacks some. The profile shows 130,000 or so clones, more than 80% of them singletons. The clonotype comes from an adult in good health. Sample: peripheral blood, taken on day 0 of AZD1222 vaccination.

The CDR3 DNA sequence: TGTGCCAGCAGTTCCGGACTTATTAGGAATGAGCAGTTCTTC. Translating it yields CASSSGLIRNEQFF. This rearrangement joins TRBV28 to TRBJ2-1, with a tentative D call TRBD2 (5 bases). The V end lost 4 bases, the J end lost 7 bases, and 14 bases lay between the germline ends. Germline V gene data show CDR1 as MDHEN and CDR2 as SYDVKM. This CDR3 has 14 amino acids.